These 28 T cell receptor beta chains were all obtained from the same sample, sequenced in a study of cytomegalovirus exposure and HLA in healthy donors. 60 Vbeta and 13 Jbeta primers were used in PCR. The assay was immunoSEQ multiplex PCR, and TCRdb's table has in-frame clones only and misses some. This table holds about 210,000 clones. The sequencing input was PBMCs. These receptors came from a woman in her twenties or thirties in good health and CMV-seropositive.

This rearrangement joins TRBV6-6 to TRBJ1-5; perhaps TRBD1 as D (5 bases). CDR3 length equals 16 residues. From germline, CDR1 is MNHNY and CDR2 SVGAGI (reference sequence). V dropped 1 base and J dropped 0 bases, with 10 bases sitting between them. In DNA, the CDR3 is TGTGCCAGCAGTTACTTCGGGGGTCATAGCAATCAGCCCCAGCATTTT. Its protein is CASSYFGGHSNQPQHF.

J is TRBJ1-4 and V is TRBV28; D unclear. The length of the CDR3 is 14 residues. CDR1 and CDR2 from the germline V gene are MDHEN and SYDVKM. V was clipped by 7 bases and J by 7 bases, with 16 bases between them. Written as DNA, the CDR3 is TGTGCCAGCACCCCGGGAGGGCGGATTGAAAAACTGTTTTTT. Amino acid sequence: CASTPGGRIEKLFF.

The chain has TRBV2 and TRBJ2-3; 8 bases agree with TRBD2. CDR1 SNHLY and CDR2 FYNNEI come from the germline V gene. The CDR3 totals 14 residues. With 7 bases clipped from V and 5 bases from J, the junction kept 8 bases outside the gene matches. In nucleotides, the CDR3 is TGTGCCAGCATAGGGGCGGGGGGCCGAGATACGCAGTATTTT. Translating gives CASIGAGGRDTQYF.

J is TRBJ2-3 and V is TRBV7-7; possible D gene TRBD2, 6 bases. CDR1 is SSHAT, CDR2 FNYEAQ, per germline (reference sequence). Between the trimmed V and J ends, which lost 1 base and 3 bases, there was a span of 14 bases. The CDR3 has 16 residues. The CDR3 DNA is TGTGCCAGCAGCTTAGGCTTCCGCGGGGCGACAGATACGCAGTATTTT. Protein: CASSLGFRGATDTQYF.

The gene calls are TRBV5-1 and TRBJ2-5; weak D call: TRBD2 (6 bases). In germline, CDR1 is SGHRS, CDR2 YFSETQ. The CDR3 spans 15 residues. Trimming removed 0 bases at V and 5 bases at J, with 14 bases between. CDR3 nucleotides: TGCGCCAGCAGCTTGGTGGGGGGAGTGTGGGAGACCCAGTACTTC. Encoded protein: CASSLVGGVWETQYF.

The chain links TRBV30 to TRBJ1-5; D might be TRBD1 (6 bases). The CDR3 covers 14 residues. With 5 bases removed from V and 0 bases from J, the gap between germline ends came to 11 bases. Germline-derived CDR1 and CDR2 are GTSNPN and SVGIG (reference sequence). The CDR3 DNA is TGTGCCTGGGACACAGGGTATAGCAATCAGCCCCAGCATTTT. Protein sequence: CAWDTGYSNQPQHF. The whole variable domain, filled in from reference TRBV30 and TRBJ1-5, reads SQTIHQWPATLVQPVGSPLSLECTVEGTSNPNLYWYRQAAGRGLQLLFYSVGIGQISSEVPQNLSASRPQDRQFILSSKKLLLSDSGFYLCAWDTGYSNQPQHFGDGTRLSIL.

The chain couples TRBV7-9 to TRBJ2-1; no clear D. This CDR3 has 8 amino acids. Germline V gene data show CDR1 as SEHNR and CDR2 as FQNEAQ (reference sequence). In DNA, the CDR3 is TGTGCATCTGATGAGCAGTTCTTC. Its translation is CASDEQFF.

Remarks on this clone: The DNA is omitted, as the CDR3 cannot be located on it reliably, and the CDR3 follows TCRdb's listing. This sequence joins TRBV6-1 and TRBJ2-7; the table assigns TRBD2, which was not confirmed against the DNA. The CDR3 numbers 18 amino acids, ends counted. Germline assignment: CDR1 MNHNS and CDR2 SASEGT. CDR3 sequence: CASSEAVAGGSRNYEQCF.

The V and J genes are TRBV30 and TRBJ1-6, with D possibly being TRBD1 (6 bases). V was trimmed by 0 bases and J by 11 bases, leaving 11 bases between them. This CDR3 comprises 13 residues. Looked up from germline, CDR1 is GTSNPN and CDR2 is SVGIG (reference sequence). The CDR3 region has the DNA TGTGCCTGGAGTGTCAGGGGAGTACCACCCCTCCACTTT. Encoded protein: CAWSVRGVPPLHF.

The V gene is TRBV9, the J gene TRBJ2-7, with 10 bases fitting TRBD1. Germline trimming cut 1 base from V and 2 bases from J; bases unmatched to any gene: 3. This CDR3 contains 15 residues. Germline V gene data show CDR1 as SGDLS and CDR2 as YYNGEE. CDR3: CASSVLGQGAYEQYF. The CDR3 DNA reads TGTGCCAGCAGCGTACTCGGACAGGGGGCCTACGAGCAGTACTTC.

The chain couples TRBV5-1 to TRBJ2-1; 8 positions match TRBD1. The V gene end was trimmed by 3 bases and the J gene end by 6 bases; junction bases not matched to a gene: 5. The CDR3 runs 14 residues. CDR1 is SGHRS and CDR2 is YFSETQ in the germline V gene. The CDR3 loop is CASSYRTGSNEQFF. DNA of the CDR3: TGCGCCAGCAGCTACCGGACAGGGTCCAATGAGCAGTTCTTC.

V is TRBV6-4 and J is TRBJ1-1; 10 bases are a match to TRBD1. With 2 bases clipped from V and 0 bases from J, the junction kept 3 bases outside the gene matches. CDR3 length: 16 amino acids. Germline CDR1 is MRHNA and CDR2 is SNTAGT. The DNA for the CDR3 is TGTGCCAGCAGTGACACGGGACAGGGGTTGAACACTGAAGCTTTCTTT. Translated, it gives CASSDTGQGLNTEAFF.

The chain employs TRBV11-2 and TRBJ2-7; TRBD1 is a possible D gene (6 bases). The CDR3 sequence is 14 residues long. Looked up from germline, CDR1 is SGHAT and CDR2 is FQNNGV. The V gene lost 5 bases and the J gene lost 2 bases, with 13 bases spanning the gap. The CDR3 DNA follows: TGTGCCAGCAGCGCACAGGGAATAGCCTACGAGCAGTACTTC. Its protein product is CASSAQGIAYEQYF.

J is TRBJ2-5 and V is TRBV19; 7 bases fit TRBD2. This CDR3 has 15 residues. Germline values: CDR1 LNHDA, CDR2 SQIVND (reference sequence). After removal of 3 bases from V and 5 bases from J, the junction contained 9 bases not matched to a gene. CDR3 sequence reads: CASSMRAGVGETQYF. The DNA of the CDR3 is TGTGCCAGTAGTATGCGCGCGGGGGTCGGGGAGACCCAGTACTTC. Using reference TRBV19 and TRBJ2-5 for the parts outside the CDR3, the full variable domain is DGGITQSPKYLFRKEGQNVTLSCEQNLNHDAMYWYRQDPGQGLRLIYYSQIVNDFQKGDIAEGYSVSREKKESFPLTVTSAQKNPTAFYLCASSMRAGVGETQYFGPGTRLLVL.

The rearrangement uses TRBV19 and TRBJ1-2, with D perhaps matching TRBD1 (5 bases). Trimming removed 5 bases at V and 8 bases at J, with 15 bases between. CDR1 is LNHDA and CDR2 is SQIVND in the germline V gene (reference sequence). This CDR3 has 13 amino acids. The CDR3 sequence: CASSDQGLDGYTF. The CDR3 nucleotides are TGTGCCAGTAGTGACCAGGGCTTGGACGGCTACACCTTC.

This chain uses TRBV9 with TRBJ2-3; 10 bases map to TRBD2. Trimming cost V 0 bases and J 1 base; bases outside gene matches: 11. The CDR3 extends over 19 amino acids. From germline, CDR1 is SGDLS and CDR2 YYNGEE. CDR3 sequence reads: CASSVGASGSPRRTDTQYF. The DNA for the CDR3 is TGTGCCAGCAGCGTAGGGGCTAGCGGGAGCCCCCGGCGCACAGATACGCAGTATTTT.

The chain couples TRBV5-1 to TRBJ2-5; 7 nucleotides align to TRBD1. CDR1 and CDR2 from the germline V gene are SGHRS and YFSETQ. This CDR3 region has 14 residues. Losses at the gene ends were 4 bases for V and 2 bases for J; bases not matched to a gene: 5. The CDR3 nucleotides read TGCGCCAGCAGCCCCGGGACAGTACAAGAGACCCAGTACTTC. This gives the protein CASSPGTVQETQYF.

The CDR3 sequence is CASSQDGSSTYEQYF. The CDR3, as DNA: TGTGCCAGCAGCCAAGATGGTTCTAGTACCTACGAGCAGTACTTC. The chain has TRBV4-2 and TRBJ2-7; D call uncertain. In germline, CDR1 is LGHNA, CDR2 YNFKEQ. This CDR3 spans 15 amino acids. Trimming shortened V by 0 bases and J by 2 bases, and 11 bases separated the two germline ends.

The V and J genes are TRBV5-4 and TRBJ1-2; TRBD1 aligns across 7 bases. V lost 5 bases to trimming and J lost 5 bases; unmatched junction nucleotides: 12. Germline V gene lookup returns CDR1 SGHNT and CDR2 YYREEE (reference sequence). The CDR3 consists of 15 residues. CDR3 residues: CASSPPRTGPYGYTF. The CDR3 DNA reads TGTGCCAGCAGTCCTCCGCGGACAGGCCCATATGGCTACACCTTC.

The chain recombines TRBV25-1 with TRBJ2-1, with 7 bases lining up with TRBD1. The CDR3 contains 15 residues. V lost 4 bases, J lost 3 bases, and 6 bases stayed unmatched. The germline V gene has CDR1 MGHDK and CDR2 SYGVNS. CDR3 amino acids: CASSGTGAGYNEQFF. The CDR3 bases are TGTGCCAGCAGTGGCACAGGGGCGGGCTACAATGAGCAGTTCTTC. The variable domain in full, with the rest retrieved from reference TRBV25-1 and TRBJ2-1, is EADIYQTPRYLVIGTGKKITLECSQTMGHDKMYWYQQDPGMELHLIHYSYGVNSTEKGDLSSESTVSRIRTEHFPLTLESARPSHTSQYLCASSGTGAGYNEQFFGPGTRLTVL.

The chain has TRBV9 and TRBJ2-5, with 11 positions matching TRBD2. The CDR3 length is 15 residues. Trimming cost V 1 base and J 5 bases; bases outside gene matches: 4. CDR1 SGDLS and CDR2 YYNGEE come from the germline V gene. CDR3 coding DNA: TGTGCCAGCAGCGTACATACTAGCGGGAGTGAGACCCAGTACTTC. Translating gives CASSVHTSGSETQYF.

CDR3 coding DNA: TGTGCCAGCAGTAACACGGAACTTGAAGGGGATGAGCAGTTCTTC. Translating gives CASSNTELEGDEQFF. The chain carries TRBV27 and TRBJ2-1, with D perhaps matching TRBD1 (5 bases). With 5 bases removed from V and 8 bases from J, the gap between germline ends came to 19 bases. Per the germline V gene, CDR1 is MNHEY and CDR2 is SMNVEV (reference sequence). CDR3 length equals 15 residues.

The chain has TRBV5-3 and TRBJ2-7; no firm D call. TRBV5-3 is an ORF, and what it does is uncertain. Trimming took off 6 bases at V and 2 bases at J, with 9 bases between the two ends. CDR3 size: 12 residues. The CDR3 sequence: CARTRHPYEQYF. The CDR3 region has the DNA TGTGCCAGAACTAGGCACCCCTACGAGCAGTACTTC.

The V call is TRBV27, the J call TRBJ1-2; 7 bases agree with TRBD1. Germline-derived CDR1 and CDR2 are MNHEY and SMNVEV (reference sequence). This CDR3 contains 18 residues. V gave up 3 bases and J gave up 6 bases; unmatched junction bases: 19. The CDR3 bases are TGTGCCAGCAGTTTCGTCCCGGAGGTGACAGGGAAGAGCGATGGCTACACCTTC. This codes for CASSFVPEVTGKSDGYTF.

This sequence joins TRBV30 and TRBJ2-7; TRBD1 might be the D (6 bases). Trimming left V 0 bases short and J 3 bases short, with 6 bases between. Germline V gives CDR1 GTSNPN, CDR2 SVGIG (reference sequence). This CDR3 contains 12 residues. The CDR3 DNA sequence: TGTGCCTGGAGTGTAGGGGGCTACGAGCAGTACTTC. Its protein product is CAWSVGGYEQYF.

The chain employs TRBV7-2 and TRBJ2-1; TRBD2 matches 15 bases. CDR1 and CDR2 from the germline V gene are SGHTA and FQGNSA. Trimming cost V 5 bases and J 7 bases; bases outside gene matches: 15. There are 19 residues in the CDR3. CDR3 sequence reads: CASSPPGLAGGPSRNEQFF. The CDR3 nucleotides are TGTGCCAGCAGCCCACCCGGACTAGCGGGAGGGCCCTCTAGGAATGAGCAGTTCTTC.

V gene TRBV4-3 combines with J gene TRBJ2-3; 9 bases are shared with TRBD1. The V gene end was trimmed by 3 bases and the J gene end by 8 bases; junction bases not matched to a gene: 12. The germline gives CDR1 LGHNA, CDR2 YSLEER. The CDR3 has 16 amino acids. DNA of the CDR3: TGCGCCAGCAGCCAGGCCCGGGACAGGGTTTCGAGTACGCAGTATTTT. This gives the protein CASSQARDRVSSTQYF.

This chain joins TRBV19 and TRBJ1-5; maybe TRBD1 (5 bases). CDR1 is LNHDA and CDR2 is SQIVND in the germline V gene (reference sequence). Between the trimmed V and J ends, which lost 7 bases and 2 bases, there was a span of 15 bases. This CDR3 spans 15 amino acids. The DNA for the CDR3 is TGTGCCAGTACCCTACCGGGGGGAGGCAATCAGCCCCAGCATTTT. Its protein is CASTLPGGGNQPQHF. Variable domain in full (rest from reference TRBV19 and TRBJ1-5): DGGITQSPKYLFRKEGQNVTLSCEQNLNHDAMYWYRQDPGQGLRLIYYSQIVNDFQKGDIAEGYSVSREKKESFPLTVTSAQKNPTAFYLCASTLPGGGNQPQHFGDGTRLSIL.